Reported below is one T cell receptor (beta chain). Its antigen remains unidentified. This sample was taken from a study of T cell responses to AZD1222 COVID-19 vaccine. General observations from the study: All repertoire sampling was performed exclusively after the peak T cell response.

Here immunoSEQ multiplex PCR was the method, and the copy in TCRdb shows in-frame clones only, minus some. This sample has about 94,000 clones, with nearly 90% found just once. The CDR3 runs to 18 residues. Germline-derived CDR1 and CDR2 are SGHTA and FQGNSA. Trimming took 0 bases from V and 3 from J; bases not matched to a gene: 7. The chain has TRBV7-2 and TRBJ2-3, with 12 positions matching TRBD2. The TCR comes from an adult in good health. The specimen comprised peripheral blood, sampled on day 0 of AZD1222 vaccination. The CDR3 protein is CASSLARGTSGGTDTQYF. CDR3 in DNA: TGTGCCAGCAGCTTAGCGCGGGGTACTAGCGGGGGGACAGATACGCAGTATTTT.